Presented here are 9 T cell receptor beta chains from one specimen sequenced in a study of T cell repertoires in cytomegalovirus infection. MiXCR, run by TCRdb on the reads, gives a single entry per CDR3 protein. This sample has some 920,000 distinct CDR3 sequences; 31% occur once, and the top ten carry roughly 12%. The antigens these receptors bind are not known. Specimen: cultured CD8+ T cells from PBMCs, collected from culture after CMV antigen stimulation. These receptors all stem from a human donor in good health (CMV status not recorded). Some clones in this sample may be carry-over from other donors' samples.

This clonotype was counted at least ten times. The V gene is TRBV7-2, the J gene TRBJ1-1, with unresolved D. V gave up 0 bases and J gave up 2 bases, with 10 bases separating them. CDR1 and CDR2 (germline): SGHTA, FQGNSA. The CDR3 has 15 amino acids. In DNA form, the CDR3 reads TGTGCCAGCAGCTTAGCCTACTCGGGTAACACTGAAGCTTTCTTT. Its translation is CASSLAYSGNTEAFF.

The genes are TRBV5-5 and TRBJ2-7; D remains ambiguous. The germline gives CDR1 SGHKS, CDR2 YYEKEE (reference sequence). There are 14 residues in the CDR3. V shed 3 bases and J shed 1 base, with 11 bases lying between them. As DNA, the CDR3 is TGTGCCAGCAGCTGGACCGCTACGTCCTACGAGCAGTACGTC. It translates to CASSWTATSYEQYV.

The chain couples TRBV4-3 to TRBJ2-1, with no clear D. From germline, CDR1 is LGHNA and CDR2 YSLEER. CDR3 length: 16 residues. V was trimmed by 0 bases and J by 0 bases, leaving 9 bases between them. The CDR3 loop is CASSQDRASSYNEQFF. The CDR3 DNA reads TGCGCCAGCAGCCAAGATAGAGCGAGCTCCTACAATGAGCAGTTCTTC.

This clonotype was seen at least ten times. V is TRBV7-2 and J is TRBJ2-3; TRBD2 agrees at 8 bases. This CDR3 comprises 17 residues. Germline CDR1 and CDR2: SGHTA and FQGNSA. V gave up 2 bases and J gave up 0 bases; unmatched junction bases: 7. CDR3 in amino acids: CASSLPLAGPSTDTQYF. The CDR3 region has the DNA TGTGCCAGCAGCTTACCGTTAGCGGGACCTAGCACAGATACGCAGTATTTT.

Points on this clonotype: A much larger clone differs by one base, so this may be a read error. V is TRBV20-1 and J is TRBJ2-7; 9 bases align to TRBD1. Germline V gene data show CDR1 as DFQATT and CDR2 as SNEGSKA (reference sequence). The CDR3 loop spans 14 amino acids. The CDR3 region is CRARDLGQGYEQYV. DNA for the CDR3: TGCAGAGCTAGAGATTTGGGACAGGGCTACGAGCAGTACGTC.

This clonotype was seen only once. V and J are TRBV5-4 and TRBJ1-1; no definite D call. V lost 5 bases, J lost 3 bases, and 17 bases lay in between. Per germline, CDR1 SGHNT and CDR2 YYREEE (reference sequence). This CDR3 is 15 amino acids long. The CDR3 spells CASSDIGYSDTEAFF. For the CDR3, the DNA is TGTGCCAGCAGTGACATAGGCTATTCGGACACTGAAGCTTTCTTT.

J is TRBJ2-5 and V is TRBV28; TRBD2 might be the D (6 bases). CDR1 and CDR2 from the germline V gene are MDHEN and SYDVKM. The CDR3 covers 15 residues. Trimming stripped 5 bases from V and 0 bases from J, with 13 bases between. CDR3 in amino acids: CASSLKTRHQETQYF. CDR3 in DNA: TGTGCCAGCAGTCTGAAGACTAGACACCAAGAGACCCAGTACTTC. Combining the CDR3 with reference TRBV28 and TRBJ2-5 gives the whole variable domain DVKVTQSSRYLVKRTGEKVFLECVQDMDHENMFWYRQDPGLGLRLIYFSYDVKMKEKGDIPEGYSVSREKKERFSLILESASTNQTSMYLCASSLKTRHQETQYFGPGTRLLVL.

This clonotype has a count of ten or more. The chain recombines TRBV7-2 with TRBJ2-3; 12 nucleotides match TRBD2. CDR1 and CDR2 from the germline V gene are SGHTA and FQGNSA. The CDR3 has 17 residues. V lost 4 bases to trimming and J lost 2 bases; unmatched junction nucleotides: 7. The CDR3 protein is CASSWTSGVSYTDTQYF. The CDR3 bases are TGTGCCAGCAGCTGGACTAGCGGGGTTTCCTACACAGATACGCAGTATTTT.

This clonotype was counted only a few times. The rearrangement joins TRBV19 to TRBJ1-4, with D unclear. Trimming left V 5 bases short and J 6 bases short, with 19 bases between. This CDR3 has 16 residues. Germline CDR1 is LNHDA and CDR2 is SQIVND (reference sequence). The CDR3 loop is CASSSDKGGYYEKLFF. In DNA form, the CDR3 reads TGTGCCAGTAGTTCCGACAAGGGCGGGTATTATGAAAAACTGTTTTTT.